The source of this TCR beta chain is a study of CD8 T cells in ankylosing spondylitis. This clonotype has a handful of counts. Each CDR3 protein is one row after TCRdb ran MiXCR on the 5' RACE reads. Here the sample spans roughly 280,000 distinct CDR3 sequences, over 15% being singletons. Looked up from germline, CDR1 is SGHRS and CDR2 is YFSETQ. J lost 0 bases, V lost 4 bases, and 9 bases had no gene match. The CDR3 is made up of 19 amino acids. The chain links TRBV5-1 to TRBJ2-1, with 14 positions matching TRBD2. This TCR came from a male donor with ankylosing spondylitis or in good health (not recorded which). The sample comprised blood, either unsorted or a sorted T cell fraction (not recorded which). As DNA, the CDR3 is TGCGCCAGCAGCCGACTAGCGGGGGGGCCCACAAGCTCCTACAATGAGCAGTTCTTC. Translated, it gives CASSRLAGGPTSSYNEQFF.